The 7 T cell receptor beta chains given below trace back to one sample, sequenced in a study of CD8 T cells in Susac syndrome. Roughly 0.45 to 1 ug RNA was reverse transcribed with random hexamers. TCRdb analysed the immunoSEQ multiplex PCR reads with MiXCR anew, one entry per CDR3 protein. Of approximately 150,000 distinct CDR3 sequences in the sample, around 94% were seen once. Sequencing used CD4+ T cells from PBMCs. All receptors derive from a human donor in good health.

The rearrangement joins TRBV6-1 to TRBJ2-1; D may match TRBD1 or TRBD2 (5 bases each). Per the germline V gene, CDR1 is MNHNS and CDR2 is SASEGT. With 3 bases removed from V and 0 bases from J, the gap between germline ends came to 15 bases. This CDR3 is 17 amino acids long. The CDR3 sequence: CASSEAEAGSSYNEQFF. In DNA form, the CDR3 reads TGTGCCAGCAGTGAGGCCGAGGCAGGGAGCTCCTACAATGAGCAGTTCTTC.

This sequence joins TRBV30 and TRBJ2-7, with D tentatively TRBD1 (5 bases). V was trimmed by 0 bases and J by 2 bases, leaving 5 bases between them. This CDR3 spans 12 amino acids. From germline, CDR1 is GTSNPN and CDR2 SVGIG (reference sequence). The CDR3 nucleotides read TGTGCCTGGAGTGTCAGGGCCTACGAGCAGTACTTC. Translated, it gives CAWSVRAYEQYF.

The rearrangement links TRBV3-1 to TRBJ2-1; a possible D gene is TRBD1 (5 bases). This CDR3 contains 15 residues. The V and J ends lost 1 base and 9 bases respectively, with 16 bases between them. Germline values: CDR1 LGHDT, CDR2 YNNKEL (reference sequence). CDR3: CASSQVLDKDGEQFF. In DNA form, the CDR3 reads TGTGCCAGCAGCCAAGTCTTGGACAAGGACGGTGAGCAGTTCTTC.

The V and J genes are TRBV25-1 and TRBJ2-1; possibly TRBD2 for D (6 bases). Germline V gene data show CDR1 as MGHDK and CDR2 as SYGVNS. V lost 8 bases to trimming and J lost 6 bases, with 14 bases between them. This CDR3 has 13 amino acids. For the CDR3, the DNA is TGTGCCAGCGGGAAGCTCGGGAGCAATGAGCAGTTCTTC. It yields the protein CASGKLGSNEQFF.

This clonotype came up once. CDR3 coding DNA: TGCGCCAGCAGCCGGGATGGATTCGATACGCAGTATTTT. This codes for CASSRDGFDTQYF. The genes are TRBV5-1 and TRBJ2-3; a possible D gene is TRBD2 (5 bases). V was trimmed by 4 bases and J by 6 bases, leaving 12 bases between them. The CDR3 is 13 residues long. CDR1 and CDR2 (germline): SGHRS, YFSETQ.

The rearrangement uses TRBV3-1 and TRBJ1-2; D unclear. The CDR3 has 12 residues. Germline V gene lookup returns CDR1 LGHDT and CDR2 YNNKEL (reference sequence). The V end lost 2 bases, the J end lost 2 bases, and 3 bases lay between the germline ends. The CDR3 sequence: CASSQLNYGYTF. The CDR3 DNA is TGTGCCAGCAGCCAACTGAACTATGGCTACACCTTC.

This clonotype was detected once. J is TRBJ1-1 and V is TRBV29-1; tentative D call: TRBD1 (5 bases). The CDR3 length is 13 residues. Trimming left V 6 bases short and J 0 bases short, with 11 bases between. Germline CDR1 is SQVTM and CDR2 is ANQGSEA. This chain's CDR3 is CSVMGVMNTEAFF. The CDR3 nucleotides read TGCAGCGTCATGGGGGTCATGAACACTGAAGCTTTCTTT.